This TCR beta chain was identified in a study of blood T cell repertoires in COVID-19. The wider study: The study drew acute and convalescent COVID-19 samples from the United States, Italy and Spain. PBMCs, B-cell-depleted T cells, or T cells provided the cDNA or gDNA that made up the material.

CDR1 and CDR2 (germline): SGHAT, FQDESV (reference sequence). This CDR3 comprises 15 residues. Trimming at V came to 3 bases and at J to 4 bases, leaving 3 bases not matched to a gene. Under the authors' procedure: Estimates of nucleated cell counts were drawn from the amplification of reference gene primers. The method was immunoSEQ multiplex PCR; TCRdb's version includes in-frame clones alone and lacks a portion of them. V and J calls and clone size are those listed in that table; D and trimming were worked out from the DNA. The sample carries some 100,000 clones, around 90% recorded once. The sample holds one count of this clone.

The receptor was derived from a man aged 70 or older with acute or convalescent COVID-19. Sequenced material: peripheral blood. The rearrangement joins TRBV11-1 to TRBJ2-1; 10 bases line up with TRBD1. The CDR3 nucleotides are TGTGCCAGCAGCTTCCGGGACAGGGGATACAATGAGCAGTTCTTC. Translated: CASSFRDRGYNEQFF.